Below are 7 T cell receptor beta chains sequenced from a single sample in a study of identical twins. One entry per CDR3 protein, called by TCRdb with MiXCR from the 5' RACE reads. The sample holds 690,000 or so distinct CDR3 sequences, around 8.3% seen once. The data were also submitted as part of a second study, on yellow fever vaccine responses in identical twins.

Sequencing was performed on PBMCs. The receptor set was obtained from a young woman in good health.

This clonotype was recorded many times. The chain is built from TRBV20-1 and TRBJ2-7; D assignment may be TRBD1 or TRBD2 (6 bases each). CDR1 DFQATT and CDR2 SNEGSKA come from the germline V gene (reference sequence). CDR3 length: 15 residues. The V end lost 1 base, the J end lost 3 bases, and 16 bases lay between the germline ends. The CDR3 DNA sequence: TGCAGTGCTAGAGTAAAAGGGGGGCTATACTACGAGCAGTACTTC. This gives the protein CSARVKGGLYYEQYF.

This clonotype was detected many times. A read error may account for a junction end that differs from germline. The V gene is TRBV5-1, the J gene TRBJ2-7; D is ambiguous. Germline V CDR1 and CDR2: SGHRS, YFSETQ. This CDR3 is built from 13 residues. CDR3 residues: CASSLDGPYEQYF. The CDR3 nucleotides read TGTGCCAGCAGCCTAGACGGACCCTACGAGCAGTACTTC.

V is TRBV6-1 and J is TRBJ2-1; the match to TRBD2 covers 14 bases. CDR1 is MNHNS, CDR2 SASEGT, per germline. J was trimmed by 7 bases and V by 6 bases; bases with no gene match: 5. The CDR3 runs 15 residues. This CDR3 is CASSTGTSGSNEQFF. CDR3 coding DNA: TGTGCCAGCAGCACCGGGACTAGCGGGAGTAATGAGCAGTTCTTC.

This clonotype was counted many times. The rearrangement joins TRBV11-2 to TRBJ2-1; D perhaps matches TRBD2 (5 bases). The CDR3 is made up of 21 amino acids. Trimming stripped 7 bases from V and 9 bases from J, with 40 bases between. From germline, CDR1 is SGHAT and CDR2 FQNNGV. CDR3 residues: CASTNPARVAPSNPAGSEQFF. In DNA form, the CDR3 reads TGTGCCAGCACCAACCCGGCTAGGGTAGCCCCCTCGAACCCGGCGGGTAGTGAGCAGTTCTTC.

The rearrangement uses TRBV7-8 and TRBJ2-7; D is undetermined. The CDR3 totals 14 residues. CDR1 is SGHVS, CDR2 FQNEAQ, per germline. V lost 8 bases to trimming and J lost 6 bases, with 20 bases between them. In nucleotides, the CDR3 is TGTGCCAGCCGCTATGGGCAAGATTTGGCCGAGCAGTACTTC. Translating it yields CASRYGQDLAEQYF.

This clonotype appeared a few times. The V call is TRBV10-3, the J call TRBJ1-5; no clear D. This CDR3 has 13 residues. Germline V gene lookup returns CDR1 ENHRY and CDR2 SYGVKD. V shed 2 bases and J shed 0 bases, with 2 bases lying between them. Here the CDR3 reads CAISENSNQPQHF. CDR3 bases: TGTGCCATCAGTGAGAATAGCAATCAGCCCCAGCATTTT.

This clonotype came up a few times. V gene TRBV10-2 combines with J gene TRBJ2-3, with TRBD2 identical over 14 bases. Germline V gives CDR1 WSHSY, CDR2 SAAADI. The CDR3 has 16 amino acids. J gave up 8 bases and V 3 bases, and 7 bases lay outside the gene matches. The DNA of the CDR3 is TGCGCCAGCAGTGAAAGTAGACTAGCGGGAGGGAGTACGCAGTATTTT. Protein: CASSESRLAGGSTQYF.